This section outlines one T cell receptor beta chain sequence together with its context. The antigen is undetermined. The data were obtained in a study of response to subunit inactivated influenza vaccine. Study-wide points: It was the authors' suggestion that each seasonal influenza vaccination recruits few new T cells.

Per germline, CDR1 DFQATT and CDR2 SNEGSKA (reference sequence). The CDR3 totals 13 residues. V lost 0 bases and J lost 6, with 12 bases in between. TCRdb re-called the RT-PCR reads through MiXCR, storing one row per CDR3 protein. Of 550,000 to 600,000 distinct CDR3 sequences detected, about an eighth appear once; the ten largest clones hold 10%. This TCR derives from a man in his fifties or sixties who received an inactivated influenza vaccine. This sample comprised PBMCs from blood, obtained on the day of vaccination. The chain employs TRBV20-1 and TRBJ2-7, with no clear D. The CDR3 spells CSARDTADLEQYF. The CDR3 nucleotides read TGCAGTGCTAGAGATACGGCAGACCTCGAGCAGTACTTC.